A selection of T cell receptor beta chains follows, all from one sample in a study of T cell repertoires in cytomegalovirus infection. TCRdb fed the reads into MiXCR, producing one record per CDR3 protein. The sample lists about 300,000 distinct CDR3 sequences; around 9.1% were seen once. Sequencing was carried out using PBMCs. The origin of the receptors is a human donor in good health (CMV status not recorded). Some clones in this sample may be carry-over from other donors' samples. CDR3s include the opening cysteine and the closing phenylalanine or tryptophan. The order of the fields is J gene, D gene, V gene, clone size, CDR3 protein, CDR3 DNA. D genes are given only for firm matches. The size entry is marked missing in some rows and otherwise reads once, few, many or a size class.

TRBJ2-1 | NA | TRBV18 | few | CASSPLRGPVDEQFF | TGTGCCAGCTCACCTCTGCGGGGCCCTGTGGATGAGCAGTTCTTC
TRBJ2-1 | NA | TRBV7-6 | many | CASSYRGGQLDSYNEQFF | TGTGCCAGCAGCTACCGCGGGGGACAGCTCGACTCCTACAATGAGCAGTTCTTC
TRBJ1-2 | TRBD1 | TRBV2 | many | CASSTTGKTGYTF | TGTGCCAGCAGTACGACAGGGAAGACAGGCTACACCTTC
TRBJ2-7 | NA | TRBV2 | many | CASSEAFSGATSYEQYF | TGTGCCAGCAGTGAAGCATTCTCGGGCGCTACATCCTACGAGCAGTACTTC
TRBJ1-5 | NA | TRBV20-1 | few | CSARGSPSNQPQHF | TGCAGTGCTAGAGGGTCACCTAGCAATCAGCCCCAGCATTTT
TRBJ2-7 | TRBD2 | TRBV20-1 | few | CSAKGLAGSYEQYF | TGCAGTGCAAAAGGACTAGCTGGTTCCTACGAGCAGTACTTC
TRBJ1-1 | TRBD1 | TRBV6-5 | NA | CASSSLGTGFGEAFF | TGTGCCAGCAGCTCACTAGGGACAGGGTTCGGGGAAGCTTTCTTT
TRBJ1-5 | TRBD1 | TRBV6-2/TRBV6-3 | many | CASRQGYNQPQHF | TGTGCCAGCAGACAGGGGTATAATCAGCCCCAGCATTTT
TRBJ1-1 | TRBD1 | TRBV10-3 | NA | CAISDGQVNTEAFF | TGTGCCATCAGTGACGGACAGGTGAACACTGAAGCTTTCTTT
TRBJ2-1 | NA | TRBV27 | NA | CASRHEGSSYNEQFF | TGTGCCAGCAGACATGAGGGGTCCTCCTACAATGAGCAGTTCTTC
TRBJ2-5 | NA | TRBV2 | many | CASNLKGRIQETQYF | TGTGCCAGCAACCTAAAGGGGAGGATACAAGAGACCCAGTACTTC
TRBJ1-2 | NA | TRBV10-3 | many | CATRLAEPNYGYTF | TGTGCCACCAGACTCGCAGAACCTAACTATGGCTACACCTTC
TRBJ2-1 | TRBD2 | TRBV27 | many | CASSFLRGGPYNEQFF | TGTGCCAGCAGTTTTCTACGGGGGGGCCCGTACAATGAGCAGTTCTTC
TRBJ1-2 | NA | TRBV20-1 | once | CSAREGFHYGYTF | TGCAGTGCTAGAGAGGGGTTTCACTATGGCTACACCTTC
TRBJ1-2 | NA | TRBV18 | NA | CASSPKDSYGYTF | TGTGCCAGCTCACCGAAAGACAGCTATGGCTACACCTTC
TRBJ1-2 | NA | TRBV10-2 | many | CASSVGGQTLDRGTFYGYTF | TGCGCCAGCAGTGTGGGCGGTCAAACCCTGGATCGGGGAACTTTCTATGGCTACACCTTC
TRBJ1-1 | TRBD1 | TRBV5-1 | NA | CASSSPRQGGNMNTEAFF | TGCGCCAGCAGCTCCCCGCGCCAGGGGGGAAACATGAACACTGAAGCTTTCTTT
TRBJ1-1 | TRBD1 | TRBV12-3/TRBV12-4 | many | CASSLAQGAEAFF | TGTGCCAGCAGTTTAGCACAGGGGGCTGAAGCTTTCTTT
TRBJ1-1 | TRBD1 | TRBV6-2/TRBV6-3 | many | CASSYSRTGGWYTEAFF | TGTGCCAGCAGTTACTCGAGGACAGGGGGCTGGTACACTGAAGCTTTCTTT
TRBJ2-1 | TRBD2 | TRBV6-5 | many | CASRPGPRLAGGNYNEQFF | TGTGCCAGCAGACCCGGCCCTCGACTAGCGGGGGGCAACTACAATGAGCAGTTCTTC
TRBJ1-1 | NA | TRBV28 | many | CASSTSGVTEAFF | TGTGCCAGCAGTACCTCGGGGGTCACTGAAGCTTTCTTT
TRBJ1-5 | TRBD1 | TRBV6-5 | many | CASSYTGDQPQHF | TGTGCCAGCAGTTACACAGGGGATCAGCCCCAGCATTTT
TRBJ2-3 | NA | TRBV13 | few | CASSFVYEGGTTDTQYF | TGTGCCAGCAGCTTCGTATACGAGGGGGGGACCACAGATACGCAGTATTTT
TRBJ1-4 | TRBD1 | TRBV6-5 | NA | CASRGTGLANEKLFF | TGTGCCAGCAGGGGGACAGGGTTGGCTAATGAAAAACTGTTTTTT
TRBJ1-2 | TRBD1 | TRBV28 | NA | CASSLLPGQGKGYTF | TGTGCCAGCAGTTTACTACCGGGACAGGGAAAAGGCTACACCTTC
TRBJ1-5 | TRBD1 | TRBV20-1 | NA | CSARDGGQGISQPQHF | TGCAGTGCTAGAGACGGGGGACAGGGTATCTCTCAGCCCCAGCATTTT
TRBJ2-7 | NA | TRBV10-3 | few | CAISESRDPYEQYF | TGTGCCATCAGTGAGTCGAGGGATCCCTACGAGCAGTACTTC
TRBJ2-3 | TRBD2 | TRBV20-1 | many | CSARALRGAKTDTQYF | TGCAGTGCTAGAGCATTGCGGGGGGCTAAAACAGATACGCAGTATTTT
TRBJ2-7 | TRBD1 | TRBV5-1 | few | CASRLDRTTFGEQYF | TGCGCCAGCAGGTTGGACAGGACAACGTTCGGCGAGCAGTACTTC
TRBJ2-5 | NA | TRBV29-1 | few | CSVEVGDQETQYF | TGCAGCGTTGAAGTGGGGGACCAAGAGACCCAGTACTTC
TRBJ1-3 | NA | TRBV20-1 | many | CSARGRGAGNTIYF | TGCAGTGCTAGAGGAAGGGGTGCAGGAAACACCATATATTTT
TRBJ2-3 | NA | TRBV20-1 | many | CSARFGAGGDTQYF | TGCAGTGCGAGGTTTGGGGCCGGAGGAGATACGCAGTATTTT
TRBJ2-2 | NA | TRBV2 | NA | CASSRIGGDTGELFF | TGTGCCAGCAGTCGGATAGGGGGTGACACCGGGGAGCTGTTTTTT
TRBJ2-5 | NA | TRBV29-1 | many | CSVHPGSLQTQYF | TGCAGCGTTCACCCAGGGTCACTCCAGACCCAGTACTTC
TRBJ2-5 | NA | TRBV5-1 | NA | CASSLVRAGETQYF | TGCGCCAGCAGCTTGGTGCGGGCTGGAGAGACCCAGTACTTC
TRBJ1-5 | TRBD1 | TRBV12-3/TRBV12-4 | many | CASSFDRDSNQPQHF | TGTGCCAGCAGTTTCGACAGGGATAGCAATCAGCCCCAGCATTTT